The 24 T cell receptor beta chains below come from one sample, sequenced in a study of cytomegalovirus exposure and HLA in healthy donors. In the PCR, 60 Vbeta and 13 Jbeta primers were used. Libraries were prepared by immunoSEQ multiplex PCR; TCRdb keeps only in-frame clonotypes and omits some of them. The sample consists of 150,000 or so clones, approximately 70% of them appearing once. Sequenced input: PBMCs. Receptors originate from a woman aged 55-69 years in good health and CMV-seropositive.

The chain has TRBV25-1 and TRBJ2-2, with D unresolved. V was cut by 4 bases and J by 6 bases, with 9 bases left in between. Per germline, CDR1 MGHDK and CDR2 SYGVNS. There are 13 residues in the CDR3. The CDR3 sequence: CASSGGGAGELFF. Here the CDR3 DNA reads TGTGCCAGCAGTGGCGGTGGTGCCGGGGAGCTGTTTTTT.

The chain joins TRBV30 to TRBJ2-3, with 13 positions matching TRBD2. V lost 3 bases, J lost 4 bases, and 7 bases stayed unmatched. The germline V gene has CDR1 GTSNPN and CDR2 SVGIG (reference sequence). CDR3 length: 16 amino acids. CDR3 sequence: CAWRTSGRTVADTQYF. The CDR3 bases are TGTGCCTGGAGGACTAGCGGGAGGACTGTGGCAGATACGCAGTATTTT. The full variable domain, rest sourced from reference TRBV30 and TRBJ2-3, is SQTIHQWPATLVQPVGSPLSLECTVEGTSNPNLYWYRQAAGRGLQLLFYSVGIGQISSEVPQNLSASRPQDRQFILSSKKLLLSDSGFYLCAWRTSGRTVADTQYFGPGTRLTVL.

The chain is built from TRBV5-1 and TRBJ1-1; possibly TRBD1 for D (5 bases). From germline, CDR1 is SGHRS and CDR2 YFSETQ. The CDR3 has 14 amino acids. Trimming took 0 bases from V and 7 from J, leaving 13 bases between them. CDR3 sequence: CASSLAPGNSEAFF. The CDR3 DNA sequence: TGCGCCAGCAGCTTGGCCCCAGGGAATAGTGAAGCTTTCTTT.

This rearrangement joins TRBV11-3 to TRBJ1-1, with D perhaps matching TRBD1 (5 bases). The CDR3 is 14 amino acids. The germline gives CDR1 SGHNT, CDR2 YENEEA. Between the trimmed V and J ends, which lost 4 bases and 4 bases, there was a span of 13 bases. CDR3 sequence: CASSSRGSGTEAFF. CDR3 DNA: TGTGCCAGCAGCTCCCGGGGGAGCGGCACTGAAGCTTTCTTT.

The rearrangement joins TRBV4-1 to TRBJ2-7; TRBD2 might be the D (6 bases). The CDR3 has 16 amino acids. Trimming pared 2 bases from V and 3 bases from J, leaving 17 bases between. CDR1 and CDR2 (germline): MGHRA, YSYEKL. CDR3 loop: CASSQRNLASLYEQYF. The DNA of the CDR3 is TGCGCCAGCAGCCAACGTAACCTAGCGTCACTCTACGAGCAGTACTTC.

The gene calls are TRBV7-8 and TRBJ2-3; 9 nucleotides agree with TRBD2. CDR1 and CDR2 from the germline V gene are SGHVS and FQNEAQ. The V and J ends lost 1 base and 5 bases, in that order; junction bases with no gene match: 4. The CDR3 loop spans 15 amino acids. In DNA form, the CDR3 reads TGTGCCAGCAGCTTAGGGGGACTAGCCGTAGATACGCAGTATTTT. It specifies CASSLGGLAVDTQYF.

The gene calls are TRBV29-1 and TRBJ1-1; tentatively, D is TRBD1 (5 bases). Germline V gene lookup returns CDR1 SQVTM and CDR2 ANQGSEA. The V gene lost 2 bases and the J gene lost 4 bases, with 17 bases spanning the gap. The CDR3 has 15 amino acids. Here the CDR3 reads CSVEHNPTVVTEAFF. In DNA, the CDR3 is TGCAGCGTTGAACATAACCCGACAGTAGTCACTGAAGCTTTCTTT.

This chain joins TRBV11-1 and TRBJ2-4, with 11 bases matching TRBD2. Germline assignment: CDR1 SGHAT and CDR2 FQDESV (reference sequence). V was pared by 4 bases and J by 8 bases, with 13 bases of the junction left unmatched. This CDR3 is 17 amino acids long. The CDR3, as DNA: TGTGCCAGCAGCTCCCCGGGACTAGCGGAAAGTCGGGACATTCAGTACTTC. Translated: CASSSPGLAESRDIQYF.

Only a few counts were recorded for this clone. The CDR3 DNA is TGTGCCAGCAGTTACGGCAGCTCTGGGGCCAACGTCCTGACTTTC. As protein: CASSYGSSGANVLTF. The chain is built from TRBV6-5 and TRBJ2-6, with D unresolved. Trimming shortened V by 2 bases and J by 0 bases, and 5 bases separated the two germline ends. Germline values: CDR1 MNHEY, CDR2 SVGAGI. The CDR3 is made up of 15 amino acids.

V is TRBV5-4 and J is TRBJ1-1; TRBD1 aligns across 8 bases. CDR1 SGHNT and CDR2 YYREEE come from the germline V gene (reference sequence). The CDR3 runs 15 residues. V dropped 0 bases and J dropped 5; count of bases not matched to a gene: 6. CDR3 residues: CASSLGGTGLTEAFF. The CDR3 nucleotides read TGTGCCAGCAGCTTGGGGGGGACAGGTTTGACTGAAGCTTTCTTT.

In nucleotides, the CDR3 is TGTGCCAGCAGTTTATTTGGGAGCTACGAGCAGTACTTC. Translating gives CASSLFGSYEQYF. This chain joins TRBV27 and TRBJ2-7, with a tentative D call TRBD2 (5 bases). Deletions cut 1 base from V and 3 bases from J, with 7 bases between. CDR3 length: 13 amino acids. Germline V gene lookup returns CDR1 MNHEY and CDR2 SMNVEV (reference sequence).

The chain joins TRBV28 to TRBJ1-3, with 7 bases aligning to TRBD1. The length of the CDR3 is 15 residues. V lost 6 bases and J lost 3; bases outside the gene matches: 8. From germline, CDR1 is MDHEN and CDR2 SYDVKM. The CDR3: CASRQTGMSGNTIYF. CDR3 in DNA: TGTGCCAGCAGACAGACAGGGATGAGTGGAAACACCATATATTTT.

This clone has only a few counts. The chain couples TRBV4-1 to TRBJ2-7; 9 nucleotides align to TRBD2. Germline CDR1 and CDR2: MGHRA and YSYEKL. This CDR3 comprises 15 residues. The V segment lost 2 bases and the J segment 4 bases; nucleotides outside the gene matches: 6. The CDR3 is CASSQTSGSPYEQYF. CDR3 nucleotide sequence: TGCGCCAGCAGCCAAACTAGCGGGTCACCATACGAGCAGTACTTC.

The chain carries TRBV29-1 and TRBJ1-1; D uncertain. Germline CDR1 reads SQVTM; CDR2 reads ANQGSEA. The CDR3 length is 13 residues. Trimming removed 6 bases at V and 4 bases at J, with 15 bases between. Written as DNA, the CDR3 is TGCAGCGTCATTTTTTTCGCGGCCACTGAAGCTTTCTTT. Its translation is CSVIFFAATEAFF.

As concerns this clone: This sample includes further DNA sequences coding for the same CDR3. V and J are TRBV29-1 and TRBJ2-3; no reliable D call. Deletions cut 4 bases from V and 1 base from J, with 12 bases between. CDR1 and CDR2 (germline): SQVTM, ANQGSEA. The CDR3 runs 14 residues. CDR3 DNA sequence: TGCAGCGTTGTTTTTAGTTCCCGCACAGATACGCAGTATTTT. It codes for CSVVFSSRTDTQYF.

The rearrangement uses TRBV5-1 and TRBJ1-5, with D possibly being TRBD1 (5 bases). The CDR3 covers 13 residues. Germline V CDR1 and CDR2: SGHRS, YFSETQ. The V end was cut by 2 bases, the J end by 4 bases, with 7 bases between. CDR3 in DNA: TGCGCCAGCAGCTTAGGGGTTAATCAGCCCCAGCATTTT. Translation: CASSLGVNQPQHF.

The chain uses TRBV15 and TRBJ2-2, with 9 bases that match TRBD2. Germline V gene lookup returns CDR1 LNHNV and CDR2 YYDKDF (reference sequence). The CDR3 loop spans 16 amino acids. V trimming: 4 bases; J trimming: 7 bases; junction bases outside the gene matches: 10. In DNA, the CDR3 is TGTGCCACCAGCACCTTCTTAGCGGGAGCGGGCGGGGAGCTGTTTTTT. The encoded protein is CATSTFLAGAGGELFF. Looking up the rest from reference TRBV15 and TRBJ2-2 gives the full variable domain: DAMVIQNPRYQVTQFGKPVTLSCSQTLNHNVMYWYQQKSSQAPKLLFHYYDKDFNNEADTPDNFQSRRPNTSFCFLDIRSPGLGDTAMYLCATSTFLAGAGGELFFGEGSRLTVL.

This clone was counted a few times. The chain employs TRBV6-1 and TRBJ2-7; the match to TRBD1 covers 11 bases. Germline V gene lookup returns CDR1 MNHNS and CDR2 SASEGT. Germline trimming cut 0 bases from V and 3 bases from J; bases unmatched to any gene: 4. The CDR3 is 16 amino acids. The CDR3 sequence is CASSEAPGTGGYEQYF. CDR3 DNA sequence: TGTGCCAGCAGTGAAGCTCCCGGGACAGGGGGCTACGAGCAGTACTTC.

This rearrangement joins TRBV2 to TRBJ2-5, with TRBD2 matching over 11 bases. Germline V gene data show CDR1 as SNHLY and CDR2 as FYNNEI. This CDR3 has 13 amino acids. Trimming cost V 7 bases and J 5 bases; bases outside gene matches: 3. The CDR3: CASIRTSGETQYF. The CDR3 bases are TGTGCCAGCATCAGGACTAGCGGGGAGACCCAGTACTTC.

The V call is TRBV29-1, the J call TRBJ2-3, with 7 nucleotides matching TRBD1. J lost 6 bases, V lost 0 bases, and 9 bases had no gene match. Germline V gene lookup returns CDR1 SQVTM and CDR2 ANQGSEA. This CDR3 is 15 amino acids long. The CDR3 spells CSVEDWGTVRDTQYF. CDR3 nucleotide sequence: TGCAGCGTTGAAGATTGGGGGACAGTCCGTGATACGCAGTATTTT.

The chain combines TRBV29-1 with TRBJ2-7; 9 positions agree with TRBD1. The germline gives CDR1 SQVTM, CDR2 ANQGSEA. This CDR3 has 14 amino acids. With V trimmed by 5 bases and J by 7 bases, 12 bases remained unmatched. The CDR3 sequence: CSVYSRDRAIEQYF. DNA of the CDR3: TGCAGCGTTTATTCACGGGACAGGGCTATAGAGCAGTACTTC.

The chain carries TRBV30 and TRBJ1-5; a possible D gene is TRBD1 (6 bases). This CDR3 has 12 amino acids. Germline CDR1 reads GTSNPN; CDR2 reads SVGIG (reference sequence). The V and J ends lost 1 base and 7 bases respectively, with 8 bases between them. The CDR3, as DNA: TGTGCCTGGAGTGACAGGGACCAGCCCCAGCATTTT. It specifies CAWSDRDQPQHF.

This clone was counted between two and nine times. The V gene is TRBV7-8, the J gene TRBJ2-7, with a tentative D call TRBD1 (6 bases). This CDR3 has 13 amino acids. Germline CDR1 is SGHVS and CDR2 is FQNEAQ. V dropped 6 bases and J dropped 2 bases, with 11 bases sitting between them. The CDR3 DNA reads TGTGCCAGCAGAACGGACAGTCCCTACGAGCAGTACTTC. Its translation: CASRTDSPYEQYF. The full variable domain, rest sourced from reference TRBV7-8 and TRBJ2-7, is GAGVSQSPRYKVAKRGQDVALRCDPISGHVSLFWYQQALGQGPEFLTYFQNEAQLDKSGLPSDRFFAERPEGSVSTLKIQRTQQEDSAVYLCASRTDSPYEQYFGPGTRLTVT.

The V gene is TRBV5-1, the J gene TRBJ1-4, with D tentatively TRBD1 (5 bases). Trimming took off 4 bases at V and 7 bases at J, with 17 bases between the two ends. The CDR3 has 15 amino acids. The germline CDR1 and CDR2 sequences are SGHRS and YFSETQ. DNA of the CDR3: TGCGCCAGCAGCCTAGGAGACCGGGGGAGTGAAAAACTGTTTTTT. Protein sequence: CASSLGDRGSEKLFF. The whole variable domain, filled in from reference TRBV5-1 and TRBJ1-4, reads KAGVTQTPRYLIKTRGQQVTLSCSPISGHRSVSWYQQTPGQGLQFLFEYFSETQRNKGNFPGRFSGRQFSNSRSEMNVSTLELGDSALYLCASSLGDRGSEKLFFGSGTQLSVL.